Below, 13 T cell receptor beta chains from the same sample are listed, as sequenced in a study of CD8+ T cells in alopecia areata. Sequencing used cDNA as its template, made by extracting RNA and reverse transcribing it. Clones were sequenced by immunoSEQ multiplex PCR, and TCRdb holds only the in-frame ones, with some missing. The profile shows fewer than 350,000 clones, about three fifths of them singletons. Indicated treatment: oral pan-JAK inhibitor, 5-10 mg twice daily. The specimen was CD4+ T cells sorted from blood, collected at week 24, from a patient treated with tofacitinib. The receptors come from a human donor with alopecia areata.

The rearrangement joins TRBV4-1 to TRBJ2-3; unclear D gene. The ends were cut back, 1 base at V and 2 bases at J, with 10 bases in the middle. This CDR3 has 15 amino acids. Germline V CDR1 and CDR2: MGHRA, YSYEKL. CDR3 in amino acids: CASSQAIFNTDTQYF. CDR3 DNA sequence: TGCGCCAGCAGCCAAGCCATATTTAACACAGATACGCAGTATTTT.

This clone was picked up one time. The chain has TRBV5-1 and TRBJ1-1; weak D call: TRBD1 (6 bases). V lost 4 bases to trimming and J lost 9 bases, with 19 bases between them. CDR3 length: 14 residues. Germline CDR1 SGHRS, CDR2 YFSETQ. As DNA, the CDR3 is TGCGCCAGCAGCGAAGGGGGGCAGCTGACTAAAGCTTTCTTT. It translates to CASSEGGQLTKAFF.

The V and J genes are TRBV5-1 and TRBJ1-1, with TRBD1 as a possible D gene (6 bases). Looked up from germline, CDR1 is SGHRS and CDR2 is YFSETQ. This CDR3 is built from 14 residues. V dropped 4 bases and J dropped 5 bases, with 15 bases sitting between them. In nucleotides, the CDR3 is TGCGCCAGCAGCCTAAGGAAGGGGGATACTGAAGCTTTCTTT. Residues: CASSLRKGDTEAFF.

The rearrangement uses TRBV29-1 and TRBJ1-2; a weak D match, TRBD1 (6 bases). CDR1 and CDR2 (germline): SQVTM, ANQGSEA. This CDR3 comprises 11 residues. V shed 4 bases and J shed 13 bases, with 16 bases lying between them. The CDR3 loop reads CSVATGDEGTF. DNA of the CDR3: TGCAGCGTTGCGACAGGTGATGAGGGCACCTTC.

The chain has TRBV4-3 and TRBJ1-2; TRBD1 matches at 7 bases. The junction had 5 bases not matched to a gene; V was cut back by 4 bases and J by 6 bases. The CDR3 loop spans 13 amino acids. Germline CDR1 LGHNA, CDR2 YSLEER. CDR3 protein: CASSRRGQDGYTF. CDR3 coding DNA: TGCGCCAGCAGCCGTAGGGGGCAGGATGGCTACACCTTC.

The sample holds one count of this clone. The rearrangement links TRBV15 to TRBJ2-4; D remains ambiguous. The length of the CDR3 is 16 residues. Germline loops: CDR1 LNHNV, CDR2 YYDKDF (reference sequence). Trimming stripped 0 bases from V and 1 base from J, with 10 bases between. CDR3 DNA: TGTGCCACCAGCAGAGATTTGGCCTCCGCCAAAAACATTCAGTACTTC. Amino acid sequence: CATSRDLASAKNIQYF.

V usage is TRBV10-3 and J usage is TRBJ1-1; 9 bases fit TRBD1. CDR3 size: 14 residues. V shed 4 bases, J shed 3 bases, and the junction held 3 bases outside the gene matches. Germline V lookup: CDR1 ENHRY, CDR2 SYGVKD. The CDR3 nucleotides are TGTGCCATCAGTGGGGACAGGGCGGACACTGAAGCTTTCTTT. Translating gives CAISGDRADTEAFF.

This rearrangement joins TRBV7-6 to TRBJ2-5; the match to TRBD2 covers 7 bases. CDR3 length: 14 amino acids. CDR1 SGHVS and CDR2 FNYEAQ come from the germline V gene. Trimming removed 5 bases from V and 1 base from J; junction bases left unmatched: 4. CDR3 bases: TGTGCCAGCAGCGGGGGGGGACTCCAAGAGACCCAGTACTTC. It codes for CASSGGGLQETQYF.

The V and J genes are TRBV4-1 and TRBJ1-4; D is unclear. Trimming pared 5 bases from V and 7 bases from J, leaving 20 bases between. The CDR3 is 16 amino acids. Germline CDR1 MGHRA, CDR2 YSYEKL. The CDR3 reads CASSTTGDPGPEKLFF. The CDR3 region has the DNA TGCGCCAGCAGCACAACGGGCGACCCTGGGCCTGAAAAACTGTTTTTT.

J is TRBJ2-2 and V is TRBV2; no reliable D call. Trimming stripped 7 bases from V and 0 bases from J, with 12 bases between. This CDR3 contains 15 residues. In germline, CDR1 is SNHLY, CDR2 FYNNEI. The CDR3 nucleotides are TGTGCCAGCAACCAGCGAACATCGAACACCGGGGAGCTGTTTTTT. Protein sequence: CASNQRTSNTGELFF.

The table lists this clone with a few counts. This chain joins TRBV30 and TRBJ2-7; D perhaps matches TRBD1 (5 bases). From germline, CDR1 is GTSNPN and CDR2 SVGIG (reference sequence). The V end was cut by 4 bases, the J end by 3 bases, with 16 bases between. The CDR3 is made up of 14 amino acids. The CDR3 nucleotides are TGTGCCTGGAACCCTATGGGGCTCCTCTACGAGCAGTACTTC. It specifies CAWNPMGLLYEQYF.

This clone was observed once. The chain has TRBV4-1 and TRBJ1-1, with a possible D match to TRBD1 (5 bases). V lost 2 bases to trimming and J lost 2 bases, with 9 bases between them. This CDR3 region has 14 residues. Germline CDR1 is MGHRA and CDR2 is YSYEKL. CDR3 DNA sequence: TGCGCCAGCAGCCAATGGGGGGTTAACACTGAAGCTTTCTTT. It specifies CASSQWGVNTEAFF.

J is TRBJ2-7 and V is TRBV5-4, with 11 bases identical to TRBD1. The germline V gene encodes CDR1 SGHNT and CDR2 YYREEE (reference sequence). The CDR3 covers 15 residues. The V segment lost 4 bases and the J segment 3 bases; nucleotides outside the gene matches: 6. This chain's CDR3 is CASSPGTGGIYEQYF. In DNA form, the CDR3 reads TGTGCCAGCAGCCCCGGGACAGGGGGGATCTACGAGCAGTACTTC.